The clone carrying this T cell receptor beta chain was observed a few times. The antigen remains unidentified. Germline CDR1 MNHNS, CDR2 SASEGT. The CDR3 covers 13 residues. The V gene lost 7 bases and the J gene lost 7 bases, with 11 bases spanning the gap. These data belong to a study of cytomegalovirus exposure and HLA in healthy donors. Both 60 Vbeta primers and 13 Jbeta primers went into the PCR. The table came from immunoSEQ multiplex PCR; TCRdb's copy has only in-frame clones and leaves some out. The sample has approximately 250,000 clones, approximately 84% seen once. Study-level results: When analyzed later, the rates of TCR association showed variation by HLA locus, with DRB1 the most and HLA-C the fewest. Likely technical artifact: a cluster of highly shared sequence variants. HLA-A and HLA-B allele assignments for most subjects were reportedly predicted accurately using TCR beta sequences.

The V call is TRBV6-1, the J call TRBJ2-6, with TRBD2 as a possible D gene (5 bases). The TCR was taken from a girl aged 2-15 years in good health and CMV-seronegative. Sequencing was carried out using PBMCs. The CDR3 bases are TGTGCCAGCACCTCCGGACTCGCCAACGTCCTGACTTTC. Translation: CASTSGLANVLTF.